This T cell receptor beta chain was recovered during a study of cytomegalovirus exposure and HLA in healthy donors. CDR1 is SGHNT, CDR2 YENEEA, per germline. V was shortened by 3 bases and J by 0 bases, with 11 bases between the two germline ends. The CDR3 has 15 residues. When sampled, the donors appeared nominally healthy, though they likely had unrecorded immune exposures. A multiplex PCR was run with 60 Vbeta primers and 13 Jbeta primers. Clones were read by immunoSEQ multiplex PCR, and TCRdb kept only the in-frame ones, dropping some. There are over 100,000 clones in the sample; more than 65% occur only once, and approximately 4.2% lies in the top ten. The study, taken as a whole, reports: For most TCR beta V segments, an earlier analysis put the productive rate at about 87% or about 30% of the time. A reported reduction in N-insertions relative to the 666-donor mean was seen in an Asian-associated ancestry cluster in a later analysis. When analyzed later, a missense DCLRE1C variant was found to be linked to TCR beta V- and J-gene trimming.

As for this clone: As yet, its antigen is unknown.

Material: PBMCs. The source is a male donor in good health and CMV-seropositive. The chain recombines TRBV11-3 with TRBJ1-1; D is unclear. CDR3 sequence reads: CASSFTGALNTEAFF. The DNA of the CDR3 is TGTGCCAGCAGCTTTACGGGAGCTTTGAACACTGAAGCTTTCTTT.